A selection of T cell receptor beta chains follows, all from one sample in a study of T-cell reconstitution after alpha-beta-depleted transplantation in children. TCRdb re-derived calls from the PCR reads in MiXCR, one entry per CDR3 protein. The sample holds over 15,000 distinct CDR3 sequences, around 11% seen once. Material: PBMCs, mostly from graft donor cells, obtained 180 days after TCRalphabeta/CD19-depleted stem cell transplant. The receptor set was obtained from a boy younger than two who had a stem cell transplant for Wiskott-Aldrich syndrome, so the T cells may come from the graft donor. Both conserved end residues are part of each CDR3. D genes are given only for firm matches. For some rows the clone size is stated as once, few or many, or as a class when expanded; others skip it.

v_call: TRBV5-4
d_call: -
clone_size: -
j_call: TRBJ2-5
cdr3_nt: TGTGCCAGCAGGAGATTGGAGACCCAGTACTTC
cdr3_aa: CASRRLETQYF

v_call: TRBV7-9
d_call: TRBD1
clone_size: many
j_call: TRBJ2-2
cdr3_nt: TGTGCCAGCAGCCCTAGGACAGGGTTGACCGGGGAGCTGTTTTTT
cdr3_aa: CASSPRTGLTGELFF

v_call: TRBV5-6
d_call: -
clone_size: many
j_call: TRBJ2-6
cdr3_nt: TGTGCCAGCAGCTTGAACCCGGGGGCCAACGTCCTGACTTTC
cdr3_aa: CASSLNPGANVLTF

v_call: TRBV13
d_call: -
clone_size: -
j_call: TRBJ2-1
cdr3_nt: TGTGCCAGCGGCGGGCCTGGGGGGGCTTACAATGAGCAGTTCTTC
cdr3_aa: CASGGPGGAYNEQFF

v_call: TRBV7-9
d_call: TRBD1
clone_size: few
j_call: TRBJ1-4
cdr3_nt: TGTGCCAGCAGCTCCCCCGGGACAGGGGGCGAAAAACTGTTTTTT
cdr3_aa: CASSSPGTGGEKLFF

v_call: TRBV20-1
d_call: -
clone_size: -
j_call: TRBJ1-5
cdr3_nt: TGCAGTGCTAGGGGTTGGGGGGGAACAAATCAGCCCCAGCATTTT
cdr3_aa: CSARGWGGTNQPQHF

v_call: TRBV28
d_call: TRBD2
clone_size: -
j_call: TRBJ2-1
cdr3_nt: TGTGCCAGCAGTTTGGGACTAGCGGGAGGGCCGGTTATCAATGAGCAGTTCTTC
cdr3_aa: CASSLGLAGGPVINEQFF

v_call: TRBV12-2
d_call: -
clone_size: -
j_call: TRBJ2-1
cdr3_nt: TGTGCAAGTCGCTTTCGGACTAGCAATGAGCAGTTCTTC
cdr3_aa: CASRFRTSNEQFF

v_call: TRBV5-1
d_call: -
clone_size: many
j_call: TRBJ1-5
cdr3_nt: TGCGCCAGCACAGCCGGGGATGGAGTCAATCAGCCCCAGCATTTT
cdr3_aa: CASTAGDGVNQPQHF

v_call: TRBV7-9
d_call: -
clone_size: many
j_call: TRBJ1-1
cdr3_nt: TGTGCCAGCAGCACCCGACATACGAACACTGAAGCTTTCTTT
cdr3_aa: CASSTRHTNTEAFF

v_call: TRBV7-9
d_call: -
clone_size: many
j_call: TRBJ2-7
cdr3_nt: TGTGCCAGCAGCTTCCCACAAACGATCTACGAGCAGTACTTC
cdr3_aa: CASSFPQTIYEQYF

v_call: TRBV9
d_call: TRBD2
clone_size: medium-sized
j_call: TRBJ2-1
cdr3_nt: TGTGCCAGCAGCGTATTCCTAGCGGCCAATGAGCAGTTCTTC
cdr3_aa: CASSVFLAANEQFF

v_call: TRBV7-2
d_call: TRBD2
clone_size: -
j_call: TRBJ2-1
cdr3_nt: TGTGCCAGCAGCTTAGGCGTTGGGCTAGCGGGGAGCAATGAGCAGTTCTTC
cdr3_aa: CASSLGVGLAGSNEQFF

v_call: TRBV28
d_call: -
clone_size: many
j_call: TRBJ2-7
cdr3_nt: TGTGCCAGCAGTTTCCTCTACTACGAGCAGTACTTC
cdr3_aa: CASSFLYYEQYF

v_call: TRBV7-2
d_call: -
clone_size: medium-sized
j_call: TRBJ1-5
cdr3_nt: TGTGCCAGCAGCTCATACCAGGGAATCAATCAGCCCCAGCATTTT
cdr3_aa: CASSSYQGINQPQHF

v_call: TRBV6-1
d_call: TRBD2
clone_size: many
j_call: TRBJ2-2
cdr3_nt: TGTGCCAGCATTCAGGGACTAGCGGTGACCGGGGAGCTGTTTTTT
cdr3_aa: CASIQGLAVTGELFF

v_call: TRBV3-1
d_call: TRBD1
clone_size: -
j_call: TRBJ1-2
cdr3_nt: TGTGCCACCTGCCGAAAGAGATCCGGGACAGCTCCCTATGGCTACACCTTC
cdr3_aa: CATCRKRSGTAPYGYTF

v_call: TRBV20-1
d_call: -
clone_size: many
j_call: TRBJ2-1
cdr3_nt: TGCAGTGCCGACGAGTACAATGAGCAGTTCTTC
cdr3_aa: CSADEYNEQFF

v_call: TRBV6-5
d_call: -
clone_size: many
j_call: TRBJ2-2
cdr3_nt: TGTGCCAGCATTAACAAAGGCCGGGAGCTGTTTTTT
cdr3_aa: CASINKGRELFF

v_call: TRBV3-1
d_call: TRBD2
clone_size: once
j_call: TRBJ2-5
cdr3_nt: TGTGCCTGCAGCCAGCAGGCCCCCCTAGCGGGGGGGGAGACCCAGTACTTC
cdr3_aa: CACSQQAPLAGGETQYF

v_call: TRBV27
d_call: TRBD2
clone_size: -
j_call: TRBJ2-5
cdr3_nt: TGTGCCAGCAGCTGGACTAGCGGGACGAAAGAGGCCCAGTACTTC
cdr3_aa: CASSWTSGTKEAQYF

v_call: TRBV28
d_call: TRBD1
clone_size: many
j_call: TRBJ2-7
cdr3_nt: TGTGCCAGCAGGGAGGGAGGACAGGGCAGGGAGCAGTACTTC
cdr3_aa: CASREGGQGREQYF

v_call: TRBV5-1
d_call: TRBD1
clone_size: -
j_call: TRBJ2-1
cdr3_nt: TGCGCCAGCAGCCCTACAGGGGGCACCCCTTCCGATGAGCAGTTCTTC
cdr3_aa: CASSPTGGTPSDEQFF

v_call: TRBV10-2
d_call: -
clone_size: many
j_call: TRBJ2-1
cdr3_nt: TGCGCCAGCAGGCTGAGAGTGGGTAATGGCAATGAGCAGTTCTTC
cdr3_aa: CASRLRVGNGNEQFF

v_call: TRBV10-3
d_call: TRBD1
clone_size: few
j_call: TRBJ1-5
cdr3_nt: TGTGCCATCAGTGAGACCGGGACAGGAATAAGCAATCAGCCCCAGCATTTT
cdr3_aa: CAISETGTGISNQPQHF

v_call: TRBV20-1
d_call: TRBD1
clone_size: -
j_call: TRBJ2-7
cdr3_nt: TGCTGTGTTGGACAGGGTGATGTTTACGAGCAGTACTTC
cdr3_aa: CCVGQGDVYEQYF

v_call: TRBV10-3
d_call: TRBD1
clone_size: few
j_call: TRBJ1-2
cdr3_nt: TGTGCCATCAGTGGCCCGGACAGGGGGGACTATGGCTACACCTTC
cdr3_aa: CAISGPDRGDYGYTF

v_call: TRBV5-1
d_call: TRBD1
clone_size: -
j_call: TRBJ2-3
cdr3_nt: TGCGCCAGCAGCCCCGGACAGGGGCCAGATACGCAGTATTTT
cdr3_aa: CASSPGQGPDTQYF

v_call: TRBV19
d_call: -
clone_size: -
j_call: TRBJ1-1
cdr3_nt: TGTGCCAGTAGTCCCCTCGGACGGATGAATTTAAAAACTGAAGCTTTCTTT
cdr3_aa: CASSPLGRMNLKTEAFF

v_call: TRBV7-9
d_call: TRBD1
clone_size: many
j_call: TRBJ2-7
cdr3_nt: TGTGCCAGCCGGGACAGATACTACGAGCAGTACTTC
cdr3_aa: CASRDRYYEQYF

v_call: TRBV7-8
d_call: -
clone_size: many
j_call: TRBJ1-3
cdr3_nt: TGTGCCAGCAGCTTAAGGGGAGCAGGGGCTGGAAACACCATATATTTT
cdr3_aa: CASSLRGAGAGNTIYF

v_call: TRBV27
d_call: TRBD1
clone_size: -
j_call: TRBJ2-2
cdr3_nt: TGTGCCAGCAGTCAGACAGGGAGATCGAACACCGGGGAGCTGTTTTTT
cdr3_aa: CASSQTGRSNTGELFF

v_call: TRBV3-1
d_call: -
clone_size: many
j_call: TRBJ2-3
cdr3_nt: TGTGCCAGCAGCCAAGAAGTCGCTGGGTACACAGATACGCAGTATTTT
cdr3_aa: CASSQEVAGYTDTQYF

v_call: TRBV6-1
d_call: -
clone_size: few
j_call: TRBJ2-7
cdr3_nt: TGTGCCAGCAGTAACCCCTTCGGCGGGACTTTCGAGCAGTACTTC
cdr3_aa: CASSNPFGGTFEQYF

v_call: TRBV27
d_call: -
clone_size: -
j_call: TRBJ1-6
cdr3_nt: TGTGCCAGCAGTTTAAACCCCGAAGGGAATTCACCCCTCCACTTT
cdr3_aa: CASSLNPEGNSPLHF

v_call: TRBV9
d_call: -
clone_size: few
j_call: TRBJ1-5
cdr3_nt: TGTGCCAGCAGCGGAGGGGAATGGGAACAGCCCCAGCATTTT
cdr3_aa: CASSGGEWEQPQHF

v_call: TRBV7-9
d_call: -
clone_size: many
j_call: TRBJ2-5
cdr3_nt: TGTGCCAGCAGCTTAGTTGGGGAATTACTGCTCCAAGAGACCCAGTACTTC
cdr3_aa: CASSLVGELLLQETQYF

v_call: TRBV20-1
d_call: -
clone_size: few
j_call: TRBJ1-1
cdr3_nt: TGCAGTGCTACGCCGGGACTTCCGATGAACACTGAAGCTTTCTTT
cdr3_aa: CSATPGLPMNTEAFF